These 13 T cell receptor beta chains came from one sample sequenced in a study of shared clonotypes between healthy human individuals. Sequencing was performed with immunoSEQ multiplex PCR; in TCRdb, only in-frame clones are kept and a portion is missing. Of approximately 2.4 million clones listed, almost 96% are singletons. The sample consisted of naive CD4+ T cells sorted from blood. The sample's subset: CD45RA+ positively selected. The receptors stem from a man between 18 and 29 years old in good health.

There are a few counts of this clone. The chain links TRBV28 to TRBJ1-5; TRBD1 might be the D (5 bases). Trimming took off 6 bases at V and 0 bases at J, with 15 bases between the two ends. Germline CDR1 MDHEN, CDR2 SYDVKM. The CDR3 covers 16 residues. The CDR3 bases are TGTGCCAGCAGGGGGATCGGGACTTATAGCAATCAGCCCCAGCATTTT. Its protein is CASRGIGTYSNQPQHF.

The chain uses TRBV30 and TRBJ1-2, with 7 bases that match TRBD1. With 0 bases clipped from V and 6 bases from J, the junction kept 4 bases outside the gene matches. Germline V gene data show CDR1 as GTSNPN and CDR2 as SVGIG (reference sequence). This CDR3 has 13 residues. CDR3 region: CAWSVKGAHGYTF. CDR3 nucleotides: TGTGCCTGGAGTGTAAAGGGGGCCCATGGCTACACCTTC.

The V call is TRBV11-3, the J call TRBJ1-5, with D uncertain. Deletions cut 5 bases from V and 9 bases from J, with 11 bases between. In germline, CDR1 is SGHNT, CDR2 YENEEA. The CDR3 totals 12 residues. The CDR3 DNA sequence: TGTGCCAGCAGCGCCTGGTGGTGGCCCCAGCATTTT. Translated, it gives CASSAWWWPQHF.

In DNA, the CDR3 is TGTGCCAGCAGCTTAGGTAGCCTAGCGGTTACGGATACGCAGTATTTT. Protein product: CASSLGSLAVTDTQYF. The chain is built from TRBV7-6 and TRBJ2-3; 7 positions match TRBD2. In germline, CDR1 is SGHVS, CDR2 FNYEAQ. The junction had 10 bases not matched to a gene; V was cut back by 1 base and J by 6 bases. The CDR3 sequence is 16 residues long. Combining the CDR3 with reference TRBV7-6 and TRBJ2-3 gives the whole variable domain GAGVSQSPRYKVTKRGQDVALRCDPISGHVSLYWYRQALGQGPEFLTYFNYEAQQDKSGLPNDRFSAERPEGSISTLTIQRTEQRDSAMYRCASSLGSLAVTDTQYFGPGTRLTVL.

The J gene is TRBJ1-5, the V gene TRBV10-3, with 7 positions matching TRBD1. Germline V lookup: CDR1 ENHRY, CDR2 SYGVKD. The CDR3 is made up of 14 amino acids. V trimming: 2 bases; J trimming: 7 bases; junction bases outside the gene matches: 5. In nucleotides, the CDR3 is TGTGCCATCAGTGAGAGGGGGCAAGGACAGCCCCAGCATTTT. Amino acids: CAISERGQGQPQHF.

CDR3 in amino acids: CASTQEVTDTQYF. The DNA of the CDR3 is TGTGCCAGCACCCAAGAGGTAACAGATACGCAGTATTTT. The chain is built from TRBV2 and TRBJ2-3; D not resolved. This CDR3 is 13 amino acids long. V lost 7 bases and J lost 3, with 11 bases in between. CDR1 is SNHLY, CDR2 FYNNEI, per germline.

The chain is built from TRBV11-2 and TRBJ2-2; D is possibly TRBD1 (6 bases). The ends were cut back, 2 bases at V and 0 bases at J, with 13 bases in the middle. There are 17 residues in the CDR3. Germline-derived CDR1 and CDR2 are SGHAT and FQNNGV. CDR3 coding DNA: TGTGCCAGCAGCTTATTACCCGGGACAACGAACACCGGGGAGCTGTTTTTT. It translates to CASSLLPGTTNTGELFF.

The gene calls are TRBV4-3 and TRBJ1-2; D ambiguous. The CDR3 sequence is 15 residues long. Trimming took off 6 bases at V and 4 bases at J, with 18 bases between the two ends. In germline, CDR1 is LGHNA, CDR2 YSLEER. The CDR3 protein is CASSQTFVEFYGYTF. The CDR3 DNA sequence: TGCGCCAGCAGTCAAACGTTCGTCGAATTCTATGGCTACACCTTC.

The chain combines TRBV19 with TRBJ2-2, with TRBD2 as a possible D gene (6 bases). The CDR3 is made up of 15 amino acids. V gave up 9 bases and J gave up 5 bases, with 19 bases separating them. Germline V CDR1 and CDR2: LNHDA, SQIVND (reference sequence). The CDR3 here is CASTEGPLLTGELFF. CDR3 sequence (DNA): TGTGCCAGCACGGAGGGCCCACTCCTTACCGGGGAGCTGTTTTTT.

The chain combines TRBV5-4 with TRBJ2-4; TRBD2 is a possible D gene (6 bases). V was cut by 2 bases and J by 3 bases, with 15 bases left in between. CDR1 is SGHNT, CDR2 YYREEE, per germline (reference sequence). The CDR3 loop spans 16 amino acids. CDR3 amino acids: CASSFGGREGKNIQYF. Written as DNA, the CDR3 is TGTGCCAGCAGCTTCGGAGGGAGAGAAGGCAAAAACATTCAGTACTTC.

The chain employs TRBV7-9 and TRBJ2-3; possible D gene TRBD1, 5 bases. This CDR3 comprises 16 residues. Trimming pared 2 bases from V and 0 bases from J, leaving 12 bases between. The germline CDR1 and CDR2 sequences are SEHNR and FQNEAQ (reference sequence). This chain's CDR3 is CASSLHGGASTDTQYF. As DNA, the CDR3 is TGTGCCAGCAGCTTACATGGTGGGGCAAGCACAGATACGCAGTATTTT.

This chain connects TRBV27 to TRBJ1-1; no clear D gene. Germline V CDR1 and CDR2: MNHEY, SMNVEV (reference sequence). The CDR3 loop spans 13 amino acids. The V end lost 2 bases, the J end lost 11 bases, and 15 bases lay between the germline ends. The CDR3 DNA is TGTGCCAGCAGTTTAGATGGTTATTCGAGGGCTTTCTTT. This encodes CASSLDGYSRAFF.

V usage is TRBV2 and J usage is TRBJ2-7; D unresolved. The V end was cut by 2 bases, the J end by 4 bases, with 12 bases between. The CDR3 runs to 14 residues. Germline-derived CDR1 and CDR2 are SNHLY and FYNNEI. CDR3 DNA: TGTGCCAGCAGTGAATCCGGTTCCGAGTACGAGCAGTACTTC. Its protein product is CASSESGSEYEQYF.